Shown below are 28 T cell receptor beta chains from a single sample sequenced in a study of Graves' ophthalmopathy and Graves' hyperthyroidism. Amplification of the TCR beta CDR3 regions used RNA transcripts (as template). RT-PCR with HTBI primers came first, then second-round multiplex PCR. Each CDR3 protein is one row after TCRdb ran MiXCR on the multiplex PCR reads. This table has hundreds of thousands of distinct CDR3 sequences, 22% appearing once. What was sequenced was peripheral blood. Receptors were obtained from a woman between 18 and 30 years old with stable Graves' hyperthyroidism. Some clones in this sample may be carry-over from other donors' samples.

V gene TRBV6-1 combines with J gene TRBJ1-5, with D possibly matching TRBD1 (6 bases). Deletions cut 8 bases from V and 2 bases from J, with 10 bases between. The CDR3 sequence is 13 residues long. CDR1 MNHNS and CDR2 SASEGT come from the germline V gene. The CDR3 region has the DNA TGTGCCAGCGACAGGAGGGGCAATCAGCCCCAGCATTTT. It yields the protein CASDRRGNQPQHF.

This clonotype was picked up many times. This chain connects TRBV20-1 to TRBJ2-5; D uncertain. Germline V lookup: CDR1 DFQATT, CDR2 SNEGSKA (reference sequence). With 0 bases removed from V and 4 bases from J, the gap between germline ends came to 12 bases. This CDR3 comprises 14 residues. CDR3 in amino acids: CSARDSVVGETQYF. Here the CDR3 DNA reads TGCAGTGCTAGAGATTCGGTGGTGGGAGAGACCCAGTACTTC.

In this sample, this clonotype turned up many times. This chain joins TRBV30 and TRBJ1-2; 10 bases fit TRBD1. Per the germline V gene, CDR1 is GTSNPN and CDR2 is SVGIG (reference sequence). The CDR3 has 14 residues. V dropped 2 bases and J dropped 7; count of bases not matched to a gene: 7. The DNA of the CDR3 is TGTGCCTGGAGTAGGACAGGGGGTGCTGGTGGCTACACCTTC. It translates to CAWSRTGGAGGYTF. The complete variable domain, with remaining parts taken from reference TRBV30 and TRBJ1-2, reads SQTIHQWPATLVQPVGSPLSLECTVEGTSNPNLYWYRQAAGRGLQLLFYSVGIGQISSEVPQNLSASRPQDRQFILSSKKLLLSDSGFYLCAWSRTGGAGGYTFGSGTRLTVV.

This clonotype has ten or more counts. The gene calls are TRBV5-1 and TRBJ1-6, with TRBD1 matching 9 bases. Germline V CDR1 and CDR2: SGHRS, YFSETQ. V lost 4 bases, J lost 0 bases, and 5 bases stayed unmatched. There are 17 residues in the CDR3. CDR3 bases: TGCGCCAGCAGCCGGGACAGGGCGAGCTCCTATAATTCACCCCTCCACTTT. This sequence encodes CASSRDRASSYNSPLHF.

A note on this clonotype: A much larger clone differs by one base, so this may be a read error. As the CDR3 is not closed by the conserved phenylalanine or tryptophan, this likely results from a read error. The genes are TRBV20-1 and TRBJ2-7, with 10 bases that match TRBD2. This CDR3 has 14 residues. CDR1 is DFQATT, CDR2 SNEGSKA, per germline (reference sequence). Trimming at V came to 4 bases and at J to 7 bases, leaving 10 bases not matched to a gene. The CDR3 sequence: CSATKAGGPGEQYL. Written as DNA, the CDR3 is TGCAGTGCTACTAAAGCGGGAGGGCCGGGGGAGCAGTACTTG.

The chain carries TRBV2 and TRBJ1-1; no reliable D call. The CDR3 totals 14 residues. CDR1 is SNHLY and CDR2 is FYNNEI in the germline V gene. V lost 5 bases and J 0 bases, leaving 10 bases between the germline ends. For the CDR3, the DNA is TGTGCCAGCAGTCCTCTCACAGTGAACACTGAAGCTTTCTTT. Translated: CASSPLTVNTEAFF.

This clonotype showed up many times. This chain connects TRBV7-9 to TRBJ1-1, with 8 bases that match TRBD1. Germline CDR1 reads SEHNR; CDR2 reads FQNEAQ (reference sequence). The CDR3 is 15 residues long. V lost 5 bases to trimming and J lost 6 bases; unmatched junction nucleotides: 11. CDR3 DNA sequence: TGTGCCAGCAGCGAAGACAGGGGTCTTTTCGCTGAAGCTTTCTTT. As protein: CASSEDRGLFAEAFF.

This clonotype has a count of ten or more. This rearrangement joins TRBV6-2 or TRBV6-3 to TRBJ1-2; TRBD1 matches 9 bases. Looked up from germline, CDR1 is MNHEY and CDR2 is SVGEGT. With 2 bases clipped from V and 4 bases from J, the junction kept 8 bases outside the gene matches. The CDR3 spans 16 residues. DNA for the CDR3: TGTGCCAGCAGTTACCGCCGGGACAGGGCCTTCTATGGCTACACCTTC. Amino acid sequence: CASSYRRDRAFYGYTF.

This clonotype has ten or more counts. This sequence joins TRBV7-2 and TRBJ2-7; 8 positions match TRBD1. With V trimmed by 5 bases and J by 5 bases, 8 bases remained unmatched. CDR1 SGHTA and CDR2 FQGNSA come from the germline V gene. This CDR3 comprises 14 residues. The CDR3 DNA follows: TGTGCCAGCAGCCGAAGGACAGGGCCAGACGAGCAGTACTTC. This encodes CASSRRTGPDEQYF.

Worth noting for this clonotype: The junction shows a germline mismatch at one end, possibly a read error. The V call is TRBV3-1, the J call TRBJ1-2; D is perhaps TRBD1 (5 bases). This CDR3 is 16 amino acids long. Germline V lookup: CDR1 LGHDT, CDR2 YNNKEL (reference sequence). The CDR3 coding sequence is TGTGCCAGCAGCCAAGATCGGGTCGTCGGGGCCTATGGTTACACCTTC. Amino acids: CASSQDRVVGAYGYTF. The whole variable domain, filled in from reference TRBV3-1 and TRBJ1-2, reads DTAVSQTPKYLVTQMGNDKSIKCEQNLGHDTMYWYKQDSKKFLKIMFSYNNKELIINETVPNRFSPKSPDKAHLNLHINSLELGDSAVYFCASSQDRVVGAYGYTFGSGTRLTVV.

This clonotype has a count of ten or more. The chain employs TRBV6-5 and TRBJ1-6, with TRBD1 matching 9 bases. The CDR3 is 16 residues long. CDR1 and CDR2 from the germline V gene are MNHEY and SVGAGI. V shed 2 bases, J shed 10 bases, and the junction held 9 bases outside the gene matches. The CDR3 sequence is CASSYGTGSMGSPLHF. As DNA, the CDR3 is TGTGCCAGCAGTTACGGGACAGGGTCTATGGGGTCACCCCTCCACTTT.

The chain links TRBV2 to TRBJ2-2, with TRBD1 as a possible D gene (7 bases). Trimming removed 7 bases at V and 7 bases at J, with 13 bases between. Germline V gene sequence: CDR1 SNHLY, CDR2 FYNNEI. CDR3 size: 13 residues. The CDR3 nucleotides are TGTGCCAGCAACGGAGGGGGCGGCGGGGAGCTGTTTTTT. Protein sequence: CASNGGGGGELFF.

The chain is built from TRBV11-3 and TRBJ1-6; D is uncertain. V was trimmed by 0 bases and J by 9 bases, leaving 18 bases between them. CDR1 and CDR2 from the germline V gene are SGHNT and YENEEA. CDR3 length: 17 residues. DNA of the CDR3: TGTGCCAGCAGCTTAGAAACTCGACGGTTGGAGGGTTCACCCCTCCACTTT. Protein: CASSLETRRLEGSPLHF.

The chain has TRBV11-1 and TRBJ2-2; 8 bases match TRBD1. CDR1 is SGHAT and CDR2 is FQDESV in the germline V gene (reference sequence). V lost 1 base and J lost 1; bases outside the gene matches: 5. This CDR3 has 17 residues. In DNA, the CDR3 is TGTGCCAGCAGCTTAGTTACTGGACAGGGGAACACCGGGGAGCTGTTTTTT. As protein: CASSLVTGQGNTGELFF.

In this sample, this clonotype turned up many times. This sequence joins TRBV6-5 and TRBJ2-7; no clear D. This CDR3 has 14 amino acids. The germline V and J ends were trimmed by 4 bases and 3 bases, with 13 bases remaining between them. Germline values: CDR1 MNHEY, CDR2 SVGAGI. As DNA, the CDR3 is TGTGCCAGCAGTTCCCTTACTGAGGACTACGAGCAGTACTTC. This encodes CASSSLTEDYEQYF.

This clonotype appeared many times. The V and J genes are TRBV19 and TRBJ1-1; D ambiguous. The CDR3 extends over 13 amino acids. V was clipped by 5 bases and J by 11 bases, with 18 bases between them. Germline V gene lookup returns CDR1 LNHDA and CDR2 SQIVND (reference sequence). The CDR3 DNA follows: TGTGCCAGTAGTTCCCAGACCGCTCTTTCTGCTTTCTTT. Protein sequence: CASSSQTALSAFF.

This clonotype was detected a few times. The chain uses TRBV28 and TRBJ1-1; D remains ambiguous. There are 14 residues in the CDR3. Germline V gene lookup returns CDR1 MDHEN and CDR2 SYDVKM. V was shortened by 2 bases and J by 5 bases, with 12 bases between the two germline ends. CDR3 DNA: TGTGCCAGCAGTTTACTTAACCCACGGACTGAAGCTTTCTTT. Its protein product is CASSLLNPRTEAFF.

The chain combines TRBV18 with TRBJ1-5; D is perhaps TRBD1 (6 bases). Germline values: CDR1 KGHSH, CDR2 LQKENI. Trimming removed 6 bases at V and 2 bases at J, with 20 bases between. CDR3 size: 17 residues. The CDR3 DNA reads TGTGCCAGCTCCGCGCGACTGCAGGGGACCGGCAATCAGCCCCAGCATTTT. Translated, it gives CASSARLQGTGNQPQHF.

This clonotype has a count of ten or more. A much bigger clone sits one base away, suggesting this may be a read error. The rearrangement joins TRBV12-3 or TRBV12-4 to TRBJ2-5, with D possibly TRBD1 on 5 matching bases. The CDR3 has 15 amino acids. Trimming stripped 1 base from V and 9 bases from J, with 18 bases between. CDR3 in DNA: TGTGCCAGCAGTTTAGAGTCGGAAGGCCTCAGGGCCCAGTACTTC. Protein: CASSLESEGLRAQYF.

The chain combines TRBV28 with TRBJ2-7; 7 positions match TRBD1. This CDR3 contains 14 residues. V lost 3 bases to trimming and J lost 4 bases; unmatched junction nucleotides: 6. Germline lookup yields CDR1 MDHEN and CDR2 SYDVKM. The CDR3, as DNA: TGTGCCAGCAGTTTCGCGACAGGGCGGTACGAGCAGTACTTC. It encodes CASSFATGRYEQYF.

V usage is TRBV2 and J usage is TRBJ1-1, with 8 bases lining up with TRBD1. CDR3 length: 14 amino acids. In germline, CDR1 is SNHLY, CDR2 FYNNEI. With 8 bases clipped from V and 0 bases from J, the junction kept 5 bases outside the gene matches. The CDR3 sequence is CASRDRGVNTEAFF. In DNA form, the CDR3 reads TGTGCCAGCCGAGACAGGGGCGTGAACACTGAAGCTTTCTTT.

This clonotype was seen many times. V is TRBV20-1 and J is TRBJ2-7; 10 bases are a match to TRBD2. J gave up 3 bases and V 1 base, and 3 bases lay outside the gene matches. This CDR3 has 14 amino acids. The germline gives CDR1 DFQATT, CDR2 SNEGSKA (reference sequence). CDR3 bases: TGCAGTGCTAGAGGTCTAGCGGGAGACTACGAGCAGTACTTC. It encodes CSARGLAGDYEQYF.

The chain links TRBV19 to TRBJ2-5, with D maybe TRBD2 (6 bases). Germline lookup yields CDR1 LNHDA and CDR2 SQIVND (reference sequence). The CDR3 is 13 amino acids. V gave up 5 bases and J gave up 7 bases, with 14 bases separating them. The CDR3 DNA reads as TGTGCCAGTAGTCGTTTATTCGGGGGGACCCAGTACTTC. Encoded protein: CASSRLFGGTQYF.

The V call is TRBV12-3 or TRBV12-4, the J call TRBJ1-5, with 8 bases that match TRBD1. Trimming at V came to 7 bases and at J to 4 bases, leaving 6 bases not matched to a gene. This CDR3 contains 14 residues. In nucleotides, the CDR3 is TGTGCCAGCACCGGAGGGGACAGGAATCAGCCCCAGCATTTT. Amino acids: CASTGGDRNQPQHF.

The J gene is TRBJ2-5, the V gene TRBV5-1; TRBD2 aligns across 11 bases. This CDR3 has 18 residues. The junction had 10 bases not matched to a gene; V was cut back by 1 base and J by 2 bases. Germline-derived CDR1 and CDR2 are SGHRS and YFSETQ. The CDR3 DNA sequence: TGCGCCAGCAGCTTGTCCCTAGCGGGGGGCCATGGACAAGAGACCCAGTACTTC. Translating it yields CASSLSLAGGHGQETQYF.

This clonotype was seen many times. The CDR3 DNA follows: TGTGCCAGCAGGCGGGACAGGGTGGAAGAGCAGTACTTC. As protein: CASRRDRVEEQYF. The chain joins TRBV6-1 to TRBJ2-7, with 9 nucleotides matching TRBD1. CDR3 length: 13 amino acids. Trimming cost V 6 bases and J 7 bases; bases outside gene matches: 7. Germline CDR1 is MNHNS and CDR2 is SASEGT.

The chain combines TRBV27 with TRBJ1-5; D unclear. Trimming took off 5 bases at V and 3 bases at J, with 8 bases between the two ends. The CDR3 runs to 13 residues. CDR1 MNHEY and CDR2 SMNVEV come from the germline V gene (reference sequence). The CDR3, as DNA: TGTGCCAGCAGTAGCCAGTTCAATCAGCCCCAGCATTTT. Its translation: CASSSQFNQPQHF.

This clonotype was seen many times. This sequence joins TRBV5-1 and TRBJ2-5; 9 bases match TRBD2. With 0 bases clipped from V and 1 base from J, the junction kept 4 bases outside the gene matches. Germline CDR1 reads SGHRS; CDR2 reads YFSETQ. CDR3 size: 16 residues. DNA of the CDR3: TGCGCCAGCAGCTTGGTTGGAGCGGGGGGCCAAGAGACCCAGTACTTC. This encodes CASSLVGAGGQETQYF.